This T cell receptor beta chain was identified in a study of neoadjuvant nivolumab and ipilimumab in lung cancer. Worth noting for this clone: The antigen is not known.

Study-level results: Resected tumors had greater TCR richness and clonality than uninvolved lung.

TCRdb's table, derived via immunoSEQ multiplex PCR, lists solely in-frame clones and lacks some. The data hold more than 25,000 clones, with 76% observed a single time. The source material was tumor tissue, sampled after neoadjuvant nivolumab, alone or with ipilimumab, at or shortly before surgery. This sequence originates from an adult with non-small cell lung cancer.

CDR3 nucleotide sequence: TGTGCCAGCAGCCCCCAGGGACGATTAACAGATACGCAGTATTTT. Its translation: CASSPQGRLTDTQYF. The rearrangement links TRBV9 to TRBJ2-3; the D gene could be TRBD1 or TRBD2 (5 bases each). This CDR3 is built from 15 residues. Per germline, CDR1 SGDLS and CDR2 YYNGEE. V lost 4 bases and J lost 3, with 15 bases in between. The full variable domain, rest sourced from reference TRBV9 and TRBJ2-3, is DSGVTQTPKHLITATGQRVTLRCSPRSGDLSVYWYQQSLDQGLQFLIQYYNGEERAKGNILERFSAQQFPDLHSELNLSSLELGDSALYFCASSPQGRLTDTQYFGPGTRLTVL.